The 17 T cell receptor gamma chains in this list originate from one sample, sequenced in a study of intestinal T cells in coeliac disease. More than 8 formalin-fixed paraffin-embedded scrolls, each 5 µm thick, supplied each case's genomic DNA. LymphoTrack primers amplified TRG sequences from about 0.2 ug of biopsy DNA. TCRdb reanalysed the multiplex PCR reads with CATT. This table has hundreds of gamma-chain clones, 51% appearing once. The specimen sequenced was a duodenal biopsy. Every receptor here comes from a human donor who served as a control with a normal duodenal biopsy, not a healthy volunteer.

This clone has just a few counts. CDR3 region: CATPDNYYKKLF. CDR3 coding DNA: TGTGCCACCCCCGATAATTATTATAAGAAACTCTTT. J is TRGJ1 or TRGJ2 and V is TRGV5. There are 12 residues in the CDR3. Germline V gene sequence: CDR1 VINAFY, CDR2 YDVSNSKD. Unmatched junction bases numbered 6, after V lost 9 bases and J lost 1 base.

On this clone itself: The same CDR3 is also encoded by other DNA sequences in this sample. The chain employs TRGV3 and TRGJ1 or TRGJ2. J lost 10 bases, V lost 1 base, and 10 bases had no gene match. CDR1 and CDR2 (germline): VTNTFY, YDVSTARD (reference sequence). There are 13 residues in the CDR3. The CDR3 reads CATWDSLIIKKLF. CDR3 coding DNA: TGTGCCACCTGGGACAGTCTTATTATCAAGAAACTCTTT.

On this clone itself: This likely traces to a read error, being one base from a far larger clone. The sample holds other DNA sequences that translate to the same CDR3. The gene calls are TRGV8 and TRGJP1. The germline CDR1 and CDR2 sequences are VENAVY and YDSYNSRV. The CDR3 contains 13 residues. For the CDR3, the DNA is TGTGCCACCTGGGATACCACCGGTTGGTTCAAGATATTT. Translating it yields CATWDTTGWFKIF.

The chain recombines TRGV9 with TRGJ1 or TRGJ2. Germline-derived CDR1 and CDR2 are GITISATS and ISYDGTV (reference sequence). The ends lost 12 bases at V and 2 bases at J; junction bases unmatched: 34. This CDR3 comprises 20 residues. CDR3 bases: TGTGCCCTTGTGGGAGGTGTGGGGGTAACCTTCCTCAACGATTATTATAAGAAACTCTTT. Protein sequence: CALVGGVGVTFLNDYYKKLF.

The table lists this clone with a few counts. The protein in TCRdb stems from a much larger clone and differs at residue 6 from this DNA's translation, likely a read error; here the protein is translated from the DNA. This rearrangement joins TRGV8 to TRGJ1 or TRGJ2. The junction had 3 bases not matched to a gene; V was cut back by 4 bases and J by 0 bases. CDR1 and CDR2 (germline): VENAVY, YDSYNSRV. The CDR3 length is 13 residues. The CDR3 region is CATWELNYYKKLF. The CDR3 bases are TGTGCCACCTGGGAGCTGAATTATTATAAGAAACTCTTT.

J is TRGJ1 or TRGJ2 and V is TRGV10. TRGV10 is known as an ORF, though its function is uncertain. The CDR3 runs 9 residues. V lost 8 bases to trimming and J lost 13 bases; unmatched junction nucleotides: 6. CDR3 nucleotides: TGTGCTGCGTGGAATCATAAACTCTTT. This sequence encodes CAAWNHKLF.

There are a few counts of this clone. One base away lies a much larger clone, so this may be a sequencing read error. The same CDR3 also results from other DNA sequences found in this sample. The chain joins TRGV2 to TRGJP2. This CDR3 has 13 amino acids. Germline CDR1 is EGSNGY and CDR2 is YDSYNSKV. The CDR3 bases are TGTGCCACCTGGGACGGCCACGGTTGGATCAAGACGTTC. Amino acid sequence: CATWDGHGWIKTF.

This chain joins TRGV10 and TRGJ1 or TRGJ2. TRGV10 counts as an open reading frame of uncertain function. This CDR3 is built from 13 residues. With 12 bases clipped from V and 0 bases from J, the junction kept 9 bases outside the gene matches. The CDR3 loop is CAAVSSNYYKKLF. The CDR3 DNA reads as TGTGCTGCCGTCAGTTCGAATTATTATAAGAAACTCTTT.

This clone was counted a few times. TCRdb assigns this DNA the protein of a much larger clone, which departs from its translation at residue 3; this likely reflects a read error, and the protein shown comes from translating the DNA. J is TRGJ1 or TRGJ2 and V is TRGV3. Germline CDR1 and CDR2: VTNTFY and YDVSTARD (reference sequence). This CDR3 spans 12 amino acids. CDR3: CAAWDRDSKKLF. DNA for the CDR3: TGTGCCGCCTGGGACAGGGACAGTAAGAAACTCTTT.

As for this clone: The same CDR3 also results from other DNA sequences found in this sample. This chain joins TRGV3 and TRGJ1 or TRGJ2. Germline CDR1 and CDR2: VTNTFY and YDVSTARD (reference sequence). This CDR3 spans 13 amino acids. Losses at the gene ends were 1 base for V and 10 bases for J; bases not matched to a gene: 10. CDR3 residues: CATWDSLIIKKLF. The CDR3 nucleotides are TGTGCCACCTGGGACAGTCTTATTATAAAGAAACTCTTT.

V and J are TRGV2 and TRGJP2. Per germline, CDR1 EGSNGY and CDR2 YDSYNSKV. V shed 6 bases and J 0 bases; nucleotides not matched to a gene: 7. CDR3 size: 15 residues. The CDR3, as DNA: TGTGCCACCTGGTCGCCGGATAGTAGTGATTGGATCAAGACGTTT. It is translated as CATWSPDSSDWIKTF.

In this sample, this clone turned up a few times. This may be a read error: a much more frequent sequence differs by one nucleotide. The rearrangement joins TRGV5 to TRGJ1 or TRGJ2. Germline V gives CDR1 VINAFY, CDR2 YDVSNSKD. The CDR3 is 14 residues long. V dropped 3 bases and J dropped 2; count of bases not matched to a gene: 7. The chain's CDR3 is CATWDGVDYYKKLF. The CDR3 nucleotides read TGTGCCACCTGGGACGGAGTGGATTATTATAAGAAACTCTTT.

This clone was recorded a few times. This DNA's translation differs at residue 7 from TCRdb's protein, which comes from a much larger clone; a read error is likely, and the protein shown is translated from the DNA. The CDR3 region is CATWDTIGWFKIF. CDR3 nucleotide sequence: TGTGCCACCTGGGATACCATTGGTTGGTTCAAGATATTT. The chain employs TRGV8 and TRGJP1. Looked up from germline, CDR1 is VENAVY and CDR2 is YDSYNSRV. The CDR3 is made up of 13 amino acids.

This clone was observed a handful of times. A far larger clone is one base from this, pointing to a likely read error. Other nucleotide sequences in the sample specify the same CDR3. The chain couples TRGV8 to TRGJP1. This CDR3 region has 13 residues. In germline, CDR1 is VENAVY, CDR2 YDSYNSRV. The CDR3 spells CATWDTTGWFKIF. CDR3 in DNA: TGCGCCACCTGGGATACCACTGGTTGGTTCAAGATATTT.

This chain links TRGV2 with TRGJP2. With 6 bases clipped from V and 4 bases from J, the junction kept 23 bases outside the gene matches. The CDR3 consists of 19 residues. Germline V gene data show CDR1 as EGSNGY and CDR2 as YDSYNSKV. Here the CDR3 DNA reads TGTGCCACCTGGTCCTGGAGGGGGCGACTTATAGTTAGTGATTGGATCAAGACGTTT. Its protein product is CATWSWRGRLIVSDWIKTF.

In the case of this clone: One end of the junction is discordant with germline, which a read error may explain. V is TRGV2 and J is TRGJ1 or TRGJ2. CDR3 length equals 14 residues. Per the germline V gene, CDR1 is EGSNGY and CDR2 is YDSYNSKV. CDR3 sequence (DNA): TGTGCCACCTGGACGCTCGACATACATTATAAGAAACTCTTC. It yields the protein CATWTLDIHYKKLF.

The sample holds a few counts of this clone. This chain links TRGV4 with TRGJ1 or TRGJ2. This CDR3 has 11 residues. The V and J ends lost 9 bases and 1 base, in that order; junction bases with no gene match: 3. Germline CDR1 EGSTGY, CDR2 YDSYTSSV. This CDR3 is CATRNYYKKLF. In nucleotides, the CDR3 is TGTGCCACCCGAAATTATTATAAGAAACTCTTT.